This T cell receptor (beta chain) was captured by sequencing in a study of neurological immune-mediated disorders (dated by TCRdb to 2018 to 2020). With respect to the entire study: Peripheral blood TCR-beta repertoires from HTLV-I-associated myelopathy (HAM/TSP) patients, multiple sclerosis patients and healthy controls were compared by UMI-based sequencing. The 95 to 120 TCR-beta libraries included longitudinal samples, technical triplicates and paired sorted CD4+ and CD8+ T-cell subsets alongside PBMC samples. The cohort was made up of some 70 subjects, consisting of 15 or so HAM/TSP patients, around 35 multiple sclerosis patients and about 20 healthy controls. Study-wide conclusions, independent of this receptor: TCR clonal expansion was highest in HAM/TSP patients and lowest in MS patients, with MS patients falling below even healthy controls. No identical CDR3 amino acid sequences were shared among expanded clones across subjects, suggesting private TCR-beta repertoires in all groups.

The sample holds many counts of this clonotype. Its antigen has not been determined. Base qualities are not recorded, but no much larger clone differs from it by a single base. cDNA was synthesized by template-switch 5'RACE using a primer with a 10-nucleotide random unique molecular identifier that tagged each TCR transcript. Over 190 million TCR-beta sequences, covering 15-18 subjects, were produced in each sequencing run. The RNeasy kit was used to extract total RNA. The KAPA Real-time Library Amplification kit was used to amplify TCR-beta VDJ regions with primers targeting the TCR constant region and the 5'RACE anchor. A first PCR added sample indexes and Illumina adaptors, after which a second PCR increased the library yield. After purification with Ampure beads, the TCR product of roughly 650 bp was size-selected on a 2% E-gel SizeSelection system. Before pooling, libraries had their quality checked on a Bioanalyzer, their concentration measured with Qubit, and their quantity determined with the Kapa Library Quantification kit. Paired-end 2 x 150 bp sequencing of the libraries was performed on an Illumina HiSeq 2500. To increase sequence diversity, roughly 25-31% phiX was spiked into each library pool. Per the source publication's procedure: The quality-filtered reads were processed with the UMI-based MiGEC pipeline, whose error correction step removed more than 90% of the raw TCR sequences. IMGT germline references were used for aligning VDJ genes, and each clonotype was defined as a unique CDR3 amino acid sequence together with its V-J genes. Clonal expansion, Shannon diversity and CDR3 relatedness were evaluated with VDJtools (CalcPairwiseDistances, ClusterSamples), while phylogenetic trees were built in CLCbio workbench. Clones with at least 8 unique UMIs were defined as expanded, with this threshold being based on coefficient-of-variation modelling across technical triplicates. TCRdb cleaned the public reads at Q25 with fastp, built clones with MiXCR and kept in-frame beta chains. For every CDR3 protein sequence, its rows merge into one entry that carries the most common genes and DNA. The V and J calls here are based on TCRdb, not the publication. For this sample there are roughly 30,000 distinct CDR3 sequences; around 6% appear just once. 2% to 2.5% of the sample is held by the ten biggest clonotypes.

There are 10 amino acids in the CDR3, from cysteine to phenylalanine inclusive. Of all the DNA, just the CDR3 is kept, 30 bases in frame from base 1. CDR1 MDHEN and CDR2 SYDVKM were looked up in the germline V gene. V is cut by 3 bases and J by 9 bases, and the space between the germline ends is 3 bases. Blood bank volunteers in Maryland, USA served as the healthy controls. For the sorted-subset TCR libraries, the starting material was over 750,000 sorted CD4+ or CD8+ T cells. Peripheral blood underwent Ficoll-Hypaque density gradient centrifugation to isolate PBMCs, which were then cryopreserved in liquid nitrogen. Paired sorted CD4+ and CD8+ subsets came from healthy controls, HAM/TSP patients and MS patients.

The V gene is TRBV28 and the J gene is TRBJ2-1, with no confidently assigned D gene. Sequences were obtained from CD4+ T cells from blood. The clonotype was recovered from a woman aged 50 to 60 in good health. The CDR3 is CASSLGEQFF. The bases read TGTGCCAGCAGTTTGGGTGAGCAGTTCTTC.